Below, one T cell receptor beta chain is given with its context. The sample has other DNA sequences that encode this CDR3 too. These data are taken from a study of blood T cell repertoires in COVID-19. Study-level background: Sites in the United States, Italy and Spain provided acute and convalescent COVID-19 samples. From T cells, B-cell-depleted T cells, or PBMCs came the material, which was cDNA or gDNA.

Authors' methods: The authors estimated nucleated cell counts from reference gene primer amplification. Libraries were prepared by immunoSEQ multiplex PCR; TCRdb keeps only in-frame clonotypes and omits some of them. V and J calls and clone size are given by that table; D and trimming were obtained from the DNA. This table holds about 200,000 clones, 70% to 90% found once. The CDR3 has 14 residues. Germline CDR1 reads GTSNPN; CDR2 reads SVGIG (reference sequence). V lost 3 bases and J lost 8, with 14 bases in between. Up to 2 weeks before entering the study, exposed participants had met a COVID-19 case.

The rearrangement uses TRBV30 and TRBJ1-6; tentatively, D is TRBD1 (5 bases). Sequenced: PBMCs or T cells enriched from blood (not recorded which). This receptor was identified in a woman younger than 45 who had been exposed to COVID-19. The CDR3 sequence is CAWSVLTGDSPLHF. Here the CDR3 DNA reads TGTGCCTGGAGCGTCCTAACGGGGGATTCACCCCTCCACTTT.